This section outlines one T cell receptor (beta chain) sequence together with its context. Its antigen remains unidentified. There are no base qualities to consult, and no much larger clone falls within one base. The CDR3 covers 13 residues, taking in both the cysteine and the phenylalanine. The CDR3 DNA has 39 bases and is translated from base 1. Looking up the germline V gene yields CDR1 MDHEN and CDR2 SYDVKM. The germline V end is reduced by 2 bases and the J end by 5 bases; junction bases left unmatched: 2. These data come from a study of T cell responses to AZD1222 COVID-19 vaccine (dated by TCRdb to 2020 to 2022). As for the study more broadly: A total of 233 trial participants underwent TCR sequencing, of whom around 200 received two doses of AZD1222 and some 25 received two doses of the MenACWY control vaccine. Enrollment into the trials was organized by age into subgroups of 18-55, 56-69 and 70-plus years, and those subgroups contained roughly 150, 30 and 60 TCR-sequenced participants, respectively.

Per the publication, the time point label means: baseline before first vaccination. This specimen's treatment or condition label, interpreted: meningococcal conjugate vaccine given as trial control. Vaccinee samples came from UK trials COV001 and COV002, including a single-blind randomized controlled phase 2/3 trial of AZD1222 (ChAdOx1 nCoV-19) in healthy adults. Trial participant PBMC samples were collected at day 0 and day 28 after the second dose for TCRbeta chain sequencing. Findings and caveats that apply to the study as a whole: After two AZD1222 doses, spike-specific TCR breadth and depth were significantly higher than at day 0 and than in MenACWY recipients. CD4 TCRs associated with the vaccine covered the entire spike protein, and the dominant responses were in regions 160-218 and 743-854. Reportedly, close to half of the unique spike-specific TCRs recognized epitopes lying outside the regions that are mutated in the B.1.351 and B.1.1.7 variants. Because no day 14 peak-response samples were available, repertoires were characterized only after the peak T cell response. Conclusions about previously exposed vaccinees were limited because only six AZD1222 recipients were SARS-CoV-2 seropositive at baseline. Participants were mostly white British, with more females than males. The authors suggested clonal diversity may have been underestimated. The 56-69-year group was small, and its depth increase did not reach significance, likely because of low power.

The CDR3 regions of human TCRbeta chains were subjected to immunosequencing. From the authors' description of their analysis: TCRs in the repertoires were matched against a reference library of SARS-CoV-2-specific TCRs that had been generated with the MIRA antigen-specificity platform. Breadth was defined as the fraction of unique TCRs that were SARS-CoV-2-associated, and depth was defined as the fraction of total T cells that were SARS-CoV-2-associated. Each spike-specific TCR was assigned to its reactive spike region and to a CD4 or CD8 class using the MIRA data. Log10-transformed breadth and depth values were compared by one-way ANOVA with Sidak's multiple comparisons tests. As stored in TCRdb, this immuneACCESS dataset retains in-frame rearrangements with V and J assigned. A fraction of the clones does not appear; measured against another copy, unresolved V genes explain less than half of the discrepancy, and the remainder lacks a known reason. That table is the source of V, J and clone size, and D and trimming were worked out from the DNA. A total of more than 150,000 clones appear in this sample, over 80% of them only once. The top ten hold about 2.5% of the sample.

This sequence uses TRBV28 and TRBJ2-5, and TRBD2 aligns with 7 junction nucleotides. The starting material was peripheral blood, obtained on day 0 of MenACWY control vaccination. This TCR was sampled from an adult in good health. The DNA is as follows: TGTGCCAGCAGTTTAAGCGGGATGGAGACCCAGTACTTC. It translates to CASSLSGMETQYF.